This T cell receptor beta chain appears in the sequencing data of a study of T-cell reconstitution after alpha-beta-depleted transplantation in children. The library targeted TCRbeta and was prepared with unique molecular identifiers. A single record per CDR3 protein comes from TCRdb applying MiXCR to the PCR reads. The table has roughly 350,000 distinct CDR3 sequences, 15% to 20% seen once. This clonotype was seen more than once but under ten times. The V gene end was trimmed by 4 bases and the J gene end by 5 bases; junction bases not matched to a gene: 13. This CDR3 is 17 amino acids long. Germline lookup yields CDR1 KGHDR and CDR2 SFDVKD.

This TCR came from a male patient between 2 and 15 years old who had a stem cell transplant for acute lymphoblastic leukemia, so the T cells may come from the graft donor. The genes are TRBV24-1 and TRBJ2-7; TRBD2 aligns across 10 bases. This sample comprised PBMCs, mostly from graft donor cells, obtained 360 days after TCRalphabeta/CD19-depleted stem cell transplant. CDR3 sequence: CATSDGRSGRAHNEQYF. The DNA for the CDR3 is TGTGCCACCAGTGACGGGCGGAGCGGGAGGGCCCACAACGAGCAGTACTTC.